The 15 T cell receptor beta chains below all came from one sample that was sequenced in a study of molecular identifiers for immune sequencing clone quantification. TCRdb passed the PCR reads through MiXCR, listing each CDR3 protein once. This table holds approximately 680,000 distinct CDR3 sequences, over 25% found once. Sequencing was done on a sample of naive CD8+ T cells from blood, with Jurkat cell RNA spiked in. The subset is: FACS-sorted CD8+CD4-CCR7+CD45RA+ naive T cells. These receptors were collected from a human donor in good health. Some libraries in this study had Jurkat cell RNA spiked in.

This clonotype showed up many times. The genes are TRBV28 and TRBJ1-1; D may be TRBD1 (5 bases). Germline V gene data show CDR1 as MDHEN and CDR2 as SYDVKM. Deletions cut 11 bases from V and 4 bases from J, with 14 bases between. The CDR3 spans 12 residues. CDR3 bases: TGTGCCGGACTAAAGAGGGGCACTGAAGCTTTCTTT. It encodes CAGLKRGTEAFF.

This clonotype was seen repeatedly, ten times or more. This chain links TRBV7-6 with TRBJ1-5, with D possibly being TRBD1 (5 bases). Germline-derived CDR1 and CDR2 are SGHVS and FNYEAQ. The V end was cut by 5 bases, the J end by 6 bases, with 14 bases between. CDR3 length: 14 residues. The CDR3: CASSPTLGGQPQHF. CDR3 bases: TGTGCCAGCAGCCCCACCCTTGGGGGTCAGCCCCAGCATTTT. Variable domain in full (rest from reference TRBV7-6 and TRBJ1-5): GAGVSQSPRYKVTKRGQDVALRCDPISGHVSLYWYRQALGQGPEFLTYFNYEAQQDKSGLPNDRFSAERPEGSISTLTIQRTEQRDSAMYRCASSPTLGGQPQHFGDGTRLSIL.

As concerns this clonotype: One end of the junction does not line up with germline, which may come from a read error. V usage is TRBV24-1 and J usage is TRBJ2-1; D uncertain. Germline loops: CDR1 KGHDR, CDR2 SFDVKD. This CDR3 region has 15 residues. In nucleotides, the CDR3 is TGTGCCACCAGTGATTTCTTACAGTTTAACAATGCGCAGTTCTTC. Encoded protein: CATSDFLQFNNAQFF.

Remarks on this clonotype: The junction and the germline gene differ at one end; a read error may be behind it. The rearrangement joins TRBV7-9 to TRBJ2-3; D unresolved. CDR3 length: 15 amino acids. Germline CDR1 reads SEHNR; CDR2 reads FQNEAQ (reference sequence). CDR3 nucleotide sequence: TGTGCCAGCAGCATTACAAGTATTAGCACAGATAAGCAGTATTTT. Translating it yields CASSITSISTDKQYF.

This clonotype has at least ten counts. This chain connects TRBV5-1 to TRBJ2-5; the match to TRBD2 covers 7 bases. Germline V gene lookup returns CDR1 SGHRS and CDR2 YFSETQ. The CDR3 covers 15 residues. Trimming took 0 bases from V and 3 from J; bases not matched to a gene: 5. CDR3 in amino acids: CASSLVGGPEETQYF. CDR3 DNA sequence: TGCGCCAGCAGCTTGGTGGGAGGGCCGGAAGAGACCCAGTACTTC.

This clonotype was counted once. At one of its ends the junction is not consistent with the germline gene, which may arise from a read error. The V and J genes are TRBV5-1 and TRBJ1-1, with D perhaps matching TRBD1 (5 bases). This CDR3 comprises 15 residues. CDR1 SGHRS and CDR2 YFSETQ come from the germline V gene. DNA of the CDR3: TGCGCCAGCAGCTTGGTAGACAGTCGAAACACTGCAGCTTTCTTT. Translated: CASSLVDSRNTAAFF.

CDR3 bases: TGCGCCAGCAGCCAAGAGCGCAGCGGGCGGCACGAGCAGTACTTC. Translated, it gives CASSQERSGRHEQYF. This sequence joins TRBV4-1 and TRBJ2-7; D possibly corresponds to TRBD2 (6 bases). Germline V gene sequence: CDR1 MGHRA, CDR2 YSYEKL. Trimming shortened V by 0 bases and J by 5 bases, and 14 bases separated the two germline ends. The CDR3 has 15 residues.

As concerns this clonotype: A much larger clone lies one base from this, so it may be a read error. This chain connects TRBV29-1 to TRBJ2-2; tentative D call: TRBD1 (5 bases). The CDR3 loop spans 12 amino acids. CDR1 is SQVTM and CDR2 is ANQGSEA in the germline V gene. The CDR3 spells CNVEFRAGELFF. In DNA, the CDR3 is TGCAACGTTGAGTTCAGGGCCGGGGAGCTGTTTTTT.

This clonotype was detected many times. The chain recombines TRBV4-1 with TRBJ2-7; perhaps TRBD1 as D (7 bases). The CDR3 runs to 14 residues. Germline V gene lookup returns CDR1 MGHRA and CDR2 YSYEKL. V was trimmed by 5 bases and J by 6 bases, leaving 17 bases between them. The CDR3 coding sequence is TGCGCCAGCAGCTCGGGGGACAGAGACGTCGAGCAGTACTTC. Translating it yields CASSSGDRDVEQYF.

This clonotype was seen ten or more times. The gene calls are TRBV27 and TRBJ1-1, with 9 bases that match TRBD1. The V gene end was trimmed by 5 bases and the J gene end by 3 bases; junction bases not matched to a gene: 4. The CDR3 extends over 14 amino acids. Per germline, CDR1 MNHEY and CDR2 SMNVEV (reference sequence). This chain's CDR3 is CASSVTGGDTEAFF. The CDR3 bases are TGTGCCAGCAGTGTAACAGGGGGCGACACTGAAGCTTTCTTT.

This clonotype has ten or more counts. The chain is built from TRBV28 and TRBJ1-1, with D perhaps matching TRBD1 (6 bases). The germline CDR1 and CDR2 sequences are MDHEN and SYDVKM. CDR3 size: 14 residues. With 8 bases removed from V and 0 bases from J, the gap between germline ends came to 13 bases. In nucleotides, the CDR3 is TGTGCCAGCCGAAGGACAGTCATGAACACTGAAGCTTTCTTT. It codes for CASRRTVMNTEAFF.

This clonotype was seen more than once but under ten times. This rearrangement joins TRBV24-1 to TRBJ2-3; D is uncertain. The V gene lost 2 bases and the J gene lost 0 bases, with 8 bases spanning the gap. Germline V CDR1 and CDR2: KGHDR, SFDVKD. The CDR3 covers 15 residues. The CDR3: CATSDYHDSTDTQYF. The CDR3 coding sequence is TGTGCCACCAGTGATTACCATGACAGCACAGATACGCAGTATTTT.

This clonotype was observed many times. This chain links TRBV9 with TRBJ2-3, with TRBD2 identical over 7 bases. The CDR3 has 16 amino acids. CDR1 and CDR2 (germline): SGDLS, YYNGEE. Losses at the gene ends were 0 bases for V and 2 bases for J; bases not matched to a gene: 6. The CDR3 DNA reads TGTGCCAGCAGCGTAGGTCTAGCGGAGCTCACAGATACGCAGTATTTT. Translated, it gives CASSVGLAELTDTQYF.

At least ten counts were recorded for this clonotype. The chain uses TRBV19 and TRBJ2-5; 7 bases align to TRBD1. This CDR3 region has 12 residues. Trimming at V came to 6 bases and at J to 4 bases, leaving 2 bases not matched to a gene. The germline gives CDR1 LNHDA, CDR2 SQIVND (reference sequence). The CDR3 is CASSTGVETQYF. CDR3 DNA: TGTGCCAGTAGCACAGGGGTAGAGACCCAGTACTTC.

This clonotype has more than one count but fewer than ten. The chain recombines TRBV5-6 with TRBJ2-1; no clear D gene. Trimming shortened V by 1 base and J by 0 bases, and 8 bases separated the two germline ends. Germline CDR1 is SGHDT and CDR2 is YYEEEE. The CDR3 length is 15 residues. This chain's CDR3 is CASSLILGSYNEQFF. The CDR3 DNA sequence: TGTGCCAGCAGCTTGATCCTAGGCTCCTACAATGAGCAGTTCTTC.